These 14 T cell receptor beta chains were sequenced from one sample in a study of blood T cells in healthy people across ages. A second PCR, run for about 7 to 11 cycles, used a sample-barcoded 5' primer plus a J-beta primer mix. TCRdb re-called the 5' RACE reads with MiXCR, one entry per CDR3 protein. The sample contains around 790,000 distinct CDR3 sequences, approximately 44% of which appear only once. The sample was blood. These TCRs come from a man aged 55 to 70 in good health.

The CDR3 sequence is CSAGRALEEAKNIQYF. The DNA of the CDR3 is TGCAGTGCTGGTCGTGCACTTGAAGAAGCCAAAAACATTCAGTACTTC. The rearrangement links TRBV20-1 to TRBJ2-4, with unresolved D. Trimming took off 5 bases at V and 0 bases at J, with 17 bases between the two ends. CDR3 length equals 16 residues. Germline V gives CDR1 DFQATT, CDR2 SNEGSKA (reference sequence).

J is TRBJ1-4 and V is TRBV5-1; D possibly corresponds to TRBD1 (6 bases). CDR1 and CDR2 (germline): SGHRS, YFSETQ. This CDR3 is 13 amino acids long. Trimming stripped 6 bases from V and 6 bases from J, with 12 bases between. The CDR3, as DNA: TGCGCCAGCAACGGGGACACCGATGAAAAACTGTTTTTT. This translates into CASNGDTDEKLFF.

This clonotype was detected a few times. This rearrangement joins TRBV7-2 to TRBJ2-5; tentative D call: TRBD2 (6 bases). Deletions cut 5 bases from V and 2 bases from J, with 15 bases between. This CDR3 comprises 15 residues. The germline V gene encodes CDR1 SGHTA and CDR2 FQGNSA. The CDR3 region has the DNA TGTGCCAGCAGCACGGGACTCCCCGGACAAGAGACCCAGTACTTC. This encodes CASSTGLPGQETQYF.

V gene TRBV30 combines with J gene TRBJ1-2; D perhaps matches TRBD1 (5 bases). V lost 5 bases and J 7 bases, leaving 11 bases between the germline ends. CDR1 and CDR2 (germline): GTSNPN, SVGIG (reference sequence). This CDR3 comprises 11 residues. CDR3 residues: CAWGAGAGYTF. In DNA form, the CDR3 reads TGTGCCTGGGGGGCTGGGGCTGGCTACACCTTC.

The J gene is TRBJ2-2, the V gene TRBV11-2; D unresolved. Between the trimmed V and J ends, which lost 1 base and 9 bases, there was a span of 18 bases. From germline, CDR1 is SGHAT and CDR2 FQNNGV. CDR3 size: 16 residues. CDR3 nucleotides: TGTGCCAGCAGCTTAGTCGGGTGGGTGGAGCCCAGGGAGCTGTTTTTT. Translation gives CASSLVGWVEPRELFF.

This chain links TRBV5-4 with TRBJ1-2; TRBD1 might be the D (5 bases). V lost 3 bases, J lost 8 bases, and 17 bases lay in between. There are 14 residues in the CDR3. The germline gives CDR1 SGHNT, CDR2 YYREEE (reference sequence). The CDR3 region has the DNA TGTGCCAGCAGCTGGATGGGGGAAAGGGGCGGCTACACCTTC. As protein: CASSWMGERGGYTF.

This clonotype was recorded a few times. This chain's CDR3 is CSVEDPGSGAFF. CDR3 sequence (DNA): TGCAGCGTTGAAGATCCGGGGTCCGGGGCTTTCTTT. The chain recombines TRBV29-1 with TRBJ1-1; D call uncertain. V lost 0 bases to trimming and J lost 11 bases, with 13 bases between them. Germline CDR1 SQVTM, CDR2 ANQGSEA. This CDR3 comprises 12 residues.

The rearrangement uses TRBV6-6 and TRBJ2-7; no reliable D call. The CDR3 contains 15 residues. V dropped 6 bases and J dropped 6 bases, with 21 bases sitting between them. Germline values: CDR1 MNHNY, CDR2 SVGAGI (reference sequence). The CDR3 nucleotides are TGTGCCAGCAGAACCGACTCTAAAGGATCGCCCGAGCAGTACTTC. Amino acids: CASRTDSKGSPEQYF.

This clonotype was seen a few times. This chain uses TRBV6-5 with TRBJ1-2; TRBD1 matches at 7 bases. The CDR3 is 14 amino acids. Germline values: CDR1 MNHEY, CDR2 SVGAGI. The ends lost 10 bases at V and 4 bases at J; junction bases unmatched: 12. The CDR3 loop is CATKISTGTYGYTF. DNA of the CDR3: TGTGCCACCAAAATATCGACAGGGACCTATGGCTACACCTTC.

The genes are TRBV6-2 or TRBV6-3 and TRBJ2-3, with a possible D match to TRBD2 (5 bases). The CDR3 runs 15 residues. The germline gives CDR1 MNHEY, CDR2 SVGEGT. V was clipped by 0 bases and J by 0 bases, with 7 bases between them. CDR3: CASSYSERSTDTQYF. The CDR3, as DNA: TGTGCCAGCAGTTACTCTGAGCGGAGCACAGATACGCAGTATTTT.

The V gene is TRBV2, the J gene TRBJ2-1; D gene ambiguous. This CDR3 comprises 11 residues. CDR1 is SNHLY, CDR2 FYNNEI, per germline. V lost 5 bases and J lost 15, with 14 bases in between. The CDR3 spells CASSLWYTLFF. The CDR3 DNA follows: TGTGCCAGCAGTTTGTGGTACACGCTGTTCTTC.

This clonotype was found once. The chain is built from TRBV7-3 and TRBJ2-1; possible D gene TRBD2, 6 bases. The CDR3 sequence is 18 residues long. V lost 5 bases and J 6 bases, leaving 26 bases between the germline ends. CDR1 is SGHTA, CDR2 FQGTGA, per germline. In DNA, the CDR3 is TGTGCCAGCAGCCCAGGGATAACCGCGGGACGGGGAGGCAATGAGCAGTTCTTC. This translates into CASSPGITAGRGGNEQFF.

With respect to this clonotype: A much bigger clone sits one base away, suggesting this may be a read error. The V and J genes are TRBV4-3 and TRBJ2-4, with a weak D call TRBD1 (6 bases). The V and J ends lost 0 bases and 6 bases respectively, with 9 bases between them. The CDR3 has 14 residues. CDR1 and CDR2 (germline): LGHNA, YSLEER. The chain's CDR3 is CASSQETQGNIQYF. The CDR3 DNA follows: TGCGCCAGCAGCCAAGAAACACAGGGAAACATTCAGTACTTC.

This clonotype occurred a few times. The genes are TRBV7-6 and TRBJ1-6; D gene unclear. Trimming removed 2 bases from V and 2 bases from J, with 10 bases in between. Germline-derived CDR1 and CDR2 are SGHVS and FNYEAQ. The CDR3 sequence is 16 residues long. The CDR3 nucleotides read TGTGCCAGCAGCTTAAAAGAGCCACCCTATAATTCACCCCTCCACTTT. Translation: CASSLKEPPYNSPLHF.